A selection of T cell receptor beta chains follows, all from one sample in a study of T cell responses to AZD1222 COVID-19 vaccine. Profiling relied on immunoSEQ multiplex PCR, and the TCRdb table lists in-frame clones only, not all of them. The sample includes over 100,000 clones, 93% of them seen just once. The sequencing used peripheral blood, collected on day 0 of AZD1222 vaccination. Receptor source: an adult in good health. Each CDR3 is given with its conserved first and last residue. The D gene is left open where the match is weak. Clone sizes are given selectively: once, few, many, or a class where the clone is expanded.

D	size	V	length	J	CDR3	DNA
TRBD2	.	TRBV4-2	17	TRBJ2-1	CASSHGLAGGLVDEQFF	TGTGCCAGCAGCCACGGACTAGCGGGAGGGTTAGTCGATGAGCAGTTCTTC
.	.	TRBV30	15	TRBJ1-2	CAWSVPRLAGYGYTF	TGTGCCTGGAGTGTCCCCCGTTTGGCCGGATATGGCTACACCTTC
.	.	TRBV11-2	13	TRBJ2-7	CASSLELVAEQYF	TGTGCCAGCAGCCTCGAACTAGTTGCCGAGCAGTACTTC
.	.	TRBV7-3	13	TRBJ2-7	CASSSTGSHEQYF	TGTGCCAGCAGCTCGACAGGTTCCCACGAGCAGTACTTC
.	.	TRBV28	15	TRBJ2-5	CASSTAWGSVGSQYF	TGTGCCAGCAGTACCGCATGGGGGTCGGTGGGGTCCCAGTACTTC
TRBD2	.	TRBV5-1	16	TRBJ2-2	CASSHRTSPNTGELFF	TGCGCCAGCAGCCATAGGACTAGCCCGAACACCGGGGAGCTGTTTTTT
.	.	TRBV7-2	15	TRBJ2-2	CASSLVPGNTGELFF	TGTGCCAGCAGCTTAGTACCGGGGAACACCGGGGAGCTGTTTTTT
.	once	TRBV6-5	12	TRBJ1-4	CASRGTVEKLFF	TGTGCCAGCAGGGGGACGGTGGAAAAACTGTTTTTT
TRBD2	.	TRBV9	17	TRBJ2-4	CASSVTAGTGAKNIQYF	TGTGCCAGCAGCGTAACAGCGGGAACGGGTGCCAAAAACATTCAGTACTTC
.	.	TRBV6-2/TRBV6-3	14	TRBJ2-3	CASSYSNGEDTQYF	TGTGCCAGCAGTTACTCGAACGGGGAGGATACGCAGTATTTT
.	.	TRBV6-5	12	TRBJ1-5	CASTGGNQPQHF	TGTGCCAGCACAGGGGGCAATCAGCCCCAGCATTTT
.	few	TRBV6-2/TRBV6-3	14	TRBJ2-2	CASSRDLGAGELFF	TGTGCCAGCAGCCGGGACTTAGGAGCCGGGGAGCTGTTTTTT